These T cell receptor beta chains were read from a single sample in a study of regulatory dendritic cells for organ transplantation. What these receptors recognize is not known. Sequencing was performed with immunoSEQ multiplex PCR; in TCRdb, only in-frame clones are kept and a portion is missing. The sample records under 15,000 clones, roughly 69% being singletons. Sequences were obtained from naive CD4+ T cells from blood cultured with regulatory dendritic cells. These receptors originate from a human donor in good health. CDR3s include the opening cysteine and the closing phenylalanine or tryptophan. A D gene is named only where the DNA matches it firmly.

>TRBJ1-2|TRBV6-1|TRBD1
CASRRQGAEGYTF
>TRBJ2-3|TRBV19|.
CASSIGGTDTQYF
>TRBJ1-5|TRBV2|TRBD1
CASGLSTGGNQPQHF
>TRBJ1-2|TRBV6-5|.
CASSFFGGNYGYTF
>TRBJ1-2|TRBV27|TRBD1
CASSPRGLSGYTF
>TRBJ1-1|TRBV7-2|.
CASSLAPMMNTEAFF
>TRBJ2-1|TRBV5-1|TRBD2
CASTLAGGSYNEQFF
>TRBJ2-1|TRBV7-9|TRBD1
CASSLRGLSYNEQFF
>TRBJ2-3|TRBV5-6|TRBD1
CASNIRQGAFADTQYF
>TRBJ1-2|TRBV5-4|.
CASSLPGKDGYTF
>TRBJ2-3|TRBV19|TRBD2
CASSTPGLLTDTQYF
>TRBJ2-5|TRBV2|TRBD2
CASSQGLAGGHQYF